These T cell receptor beta chains were read from a single sample in a study of blood T cell repertoires in COVID-19. Repertoires were generated with immunoSEQ multiplex PCR, while TCRdb's copy carries only in-frame clones and drops some. This sample has 200,000 to 300,000 clones, with approximately 85% found just once. The source material was peripheral blood. These receptors were taken from a human donor in a cohort sampled during active COVID-19. The conserved cysteine and the conserved F or W are not part of the CDR3 here. Fields, in order: V gene, D gene, CDR3 protein. A D gene is named only where the DNA matches it firmly.

V: TRBV6-2/TRBV6-3
D: -
CDR3: ASSLVGGPPPYNEQF

V: TRBV4-3
D: TRBD2
CDR3: ASSQGRLANTGELF

V: TRBV28
D: TRBD1
CDR3: ASSPGTGGYGYT

V: TRBV19
D: -
CDR3: ASSKGVGSSNEKLF

V: TRBV6-2/TRBV6-3
D: TRBD1
CDR3: ASSLAGGFYEQY

V: TRBV4-2
D: TRBD1
CDR3: ASSQSRGRGPYEQY

V: TRBV5-4
D: TRBD2
CDR3: ASSFGGGETQY

V: TRBV4-3
D: -
CDR3: ASNLGEGPQH

V: TRBV6-2/TRBV6-3
D: TRBD2
CDR3: ASSDPLGLATDTQY

V: TRBV28
D: -
CDR3: ASSLGRGLDGYT

V: TRBV5-1
D: TRBD1
CDR3: ASSMLGQGGETQY

V: TRBV9
D: -
CDR3: ASSPPGGGSEKLF

V: TRBV7-9
D: -
CDR3: ASSLVSGNTIY

V: TRBV3-1/TRBV3-2
D: -
CDR3: ASSQGSNTGSSGYT

V: TRBV7-2
D: TRBD2
CDR3: ASSRGTSGSYEQY

V: TRBV5-4
D: TRBD2
CDR3: ASSRGREGMGEQY

V: TRBV2
D: -
CDR3: ASSEARVTGYTDTQY

V: TRBV5-6
D: -
CDR3: ASTTVSREKLF